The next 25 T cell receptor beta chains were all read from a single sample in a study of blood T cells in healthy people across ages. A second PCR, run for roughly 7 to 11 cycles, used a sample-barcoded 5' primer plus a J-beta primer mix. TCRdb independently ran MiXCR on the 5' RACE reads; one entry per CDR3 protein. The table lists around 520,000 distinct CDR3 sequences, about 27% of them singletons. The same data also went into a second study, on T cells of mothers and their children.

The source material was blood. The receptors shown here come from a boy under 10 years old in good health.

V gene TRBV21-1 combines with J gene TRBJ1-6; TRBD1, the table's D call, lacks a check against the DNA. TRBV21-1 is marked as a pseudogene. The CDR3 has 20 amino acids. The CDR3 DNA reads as TGTGCCAGCAGCAAATTGTACTTCGTCCGAGGGACAGGGCCCTCTTCACCCCTCCACTTT. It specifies CASSKLYFVRGTGPSSPLHF.

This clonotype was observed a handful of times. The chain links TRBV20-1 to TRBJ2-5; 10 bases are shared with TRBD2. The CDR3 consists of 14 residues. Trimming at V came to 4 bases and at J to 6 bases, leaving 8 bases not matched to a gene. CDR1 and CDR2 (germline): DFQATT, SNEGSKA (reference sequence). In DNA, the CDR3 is TGCAGTGCTATCCCGCCTAGCGGGAGTAAGACCCAGTACTTC. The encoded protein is CSAIPPSGSKTQYF.

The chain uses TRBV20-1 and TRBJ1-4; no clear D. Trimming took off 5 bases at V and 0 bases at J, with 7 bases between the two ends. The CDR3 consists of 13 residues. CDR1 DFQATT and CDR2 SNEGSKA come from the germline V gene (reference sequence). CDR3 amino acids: CSALHTTNEKLFF. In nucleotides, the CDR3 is TGCAGTGCTTTGCACACAACTAATGAAAAACTGTTTTTT.

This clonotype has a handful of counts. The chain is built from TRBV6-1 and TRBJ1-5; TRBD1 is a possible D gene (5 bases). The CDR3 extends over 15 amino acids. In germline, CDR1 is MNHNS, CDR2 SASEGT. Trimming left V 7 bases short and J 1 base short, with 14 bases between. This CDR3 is CASILWGESNQPQHF. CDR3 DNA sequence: TGTGCCAGCATATTGTGGGGGGAAAGCAATCAGCCCCAGCATTTT.

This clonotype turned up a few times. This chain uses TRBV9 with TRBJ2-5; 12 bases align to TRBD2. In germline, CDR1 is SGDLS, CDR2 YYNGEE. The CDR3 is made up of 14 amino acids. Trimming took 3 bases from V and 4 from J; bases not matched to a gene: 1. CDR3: CASSASGRGETQYF. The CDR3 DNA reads TGTGCCAGCAGCGCTAGCGGGAGGGGAGAGACCCAGTACTTC.

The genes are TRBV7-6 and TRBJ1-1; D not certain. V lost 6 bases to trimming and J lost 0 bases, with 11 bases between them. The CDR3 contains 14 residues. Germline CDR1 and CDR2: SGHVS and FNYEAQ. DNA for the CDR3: TGTGCCAGCAGTGAGGTCTTCATGAACACTGAAGCTTTCTTT. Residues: CASSEVFMNTEAFF.

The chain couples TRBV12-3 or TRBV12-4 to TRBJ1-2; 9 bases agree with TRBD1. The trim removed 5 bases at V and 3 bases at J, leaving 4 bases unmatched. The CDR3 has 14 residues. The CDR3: CASSGQGNYYGYTF. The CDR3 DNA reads TGTGCCAGCAGTGGACAGGGGAATTACTATGGCTACACCTTC.

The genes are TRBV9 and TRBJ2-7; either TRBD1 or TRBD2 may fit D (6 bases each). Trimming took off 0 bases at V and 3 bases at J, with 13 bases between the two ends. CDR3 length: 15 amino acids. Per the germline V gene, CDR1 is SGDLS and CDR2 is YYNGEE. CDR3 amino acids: CASSVAGGGNYEQYF. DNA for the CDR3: TGTGCCAGCAGCGTAGCCGGAGGGGGTAACTACGAGCAGTACTTC.

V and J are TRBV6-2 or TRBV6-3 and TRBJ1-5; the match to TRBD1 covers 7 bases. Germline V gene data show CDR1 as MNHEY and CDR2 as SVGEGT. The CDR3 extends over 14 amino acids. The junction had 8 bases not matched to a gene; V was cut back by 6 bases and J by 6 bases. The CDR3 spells CASSDRQGSQPQHF. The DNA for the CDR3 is TGTGCCAGCAGCGACCGACAGGGTAGTCAGCCCCAGCATTTT.

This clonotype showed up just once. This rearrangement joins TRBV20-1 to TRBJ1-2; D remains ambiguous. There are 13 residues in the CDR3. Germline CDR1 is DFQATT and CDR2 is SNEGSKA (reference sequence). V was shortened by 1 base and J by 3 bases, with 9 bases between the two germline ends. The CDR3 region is CSARGSGDYGYTF. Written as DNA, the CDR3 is TGCAGTGCTAGAGGATCCGGGGACTATGGCTACACCTTC.

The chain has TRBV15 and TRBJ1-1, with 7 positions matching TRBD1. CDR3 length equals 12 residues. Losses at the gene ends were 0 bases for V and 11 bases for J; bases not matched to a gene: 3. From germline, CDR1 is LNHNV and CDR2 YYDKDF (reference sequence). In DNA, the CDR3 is TGTGCCACCAGCAGAGATCAGGGACAGGCTTTCTTT. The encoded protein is CATSRDQGQAFF.

The CDR3 loop is CASISQSNTEAFF. DNA of the CDR3: TGTGCCAGTATTTCCCAATCGAACACTGAAGCTTTCTTT. The chain joins TRBV7-9 to TRBJ1-1; unclear D gene. V was shortened by 9 bases and J by 1 base, with 12 bases between the two germline ends. The CDR3 covers 13 residues. The germline gives CDR1 SEHNR, CDR2 FQNEAQ (reference sequence). Supplemented by reference TRBV7-9 and TRBJ1-1, the full variable domain reads DTGVSQNPRHKITKRGQNVTFRCDPISEHNRLYWYRQTLGQGPEFLTYFQNEAQLEKSRLLSDRFSAERPKGSFSTLEIQRTEQGDSAMYLCASISQSNTEAFFGQGTRLTVV.

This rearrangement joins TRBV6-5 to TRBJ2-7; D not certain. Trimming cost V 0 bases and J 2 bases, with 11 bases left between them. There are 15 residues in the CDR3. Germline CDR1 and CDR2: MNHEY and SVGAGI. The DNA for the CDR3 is TGTGCCAGCAGTTACTCTCTGGGGATTGCCTACGAGCAGTACTTC. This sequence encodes CASSYSLGIAYEQYF.

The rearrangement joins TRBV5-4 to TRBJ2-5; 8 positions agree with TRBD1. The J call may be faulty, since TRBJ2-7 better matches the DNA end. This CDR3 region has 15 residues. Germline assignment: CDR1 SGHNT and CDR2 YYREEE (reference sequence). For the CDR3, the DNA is TGTGCCAGCAGCTTGGGGGGGACAGGCGACTACGAGCAGTACTTC. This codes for CASSLGGTGDYEQYF.

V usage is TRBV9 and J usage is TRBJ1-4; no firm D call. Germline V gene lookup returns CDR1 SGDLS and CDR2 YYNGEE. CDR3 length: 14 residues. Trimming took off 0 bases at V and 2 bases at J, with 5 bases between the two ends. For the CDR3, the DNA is TGTGCCAGCAGCGTAGCGGCCACTAATGAAAAACTGTTTTTT. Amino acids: CASSVAATNEKLFF.

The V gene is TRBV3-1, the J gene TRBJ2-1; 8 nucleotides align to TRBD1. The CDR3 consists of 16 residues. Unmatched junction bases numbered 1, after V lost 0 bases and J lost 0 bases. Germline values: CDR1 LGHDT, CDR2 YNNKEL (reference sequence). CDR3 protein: CASSQETGASYNEQFF. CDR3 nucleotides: TGTGCCAGCAGCCAAGAGACAGGGGCCTCCTACAATGAGCAGTTCTTC.

CDR3 nucleotides: TGTGCCAGCAGCCAGTCCGGAGCTAGGGGCTACACCTTC. As protein: CASSQSGARGYTF. The rearrangement joins TRBV4-2 to TRBJ1-2, with unresolved D. V lost 3 bases and J lost 8, with 13 bases in between. The CDR3 extends over 13 amino acids. CDR1 and CDR2 (germline): LGHNA, YNFKEQ.

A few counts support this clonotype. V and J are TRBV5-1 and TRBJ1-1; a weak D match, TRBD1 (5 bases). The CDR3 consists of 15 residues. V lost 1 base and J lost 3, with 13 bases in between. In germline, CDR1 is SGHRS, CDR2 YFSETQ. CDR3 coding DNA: TGCGCCAGCAGCTTGACGTCGATGACAGACACTGAAGCTTTCTTT. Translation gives CASSLTSMTDTEAFF.

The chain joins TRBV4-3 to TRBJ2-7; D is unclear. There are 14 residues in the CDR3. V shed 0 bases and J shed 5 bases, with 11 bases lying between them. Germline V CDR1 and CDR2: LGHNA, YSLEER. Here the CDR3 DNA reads TGCGCCAGCAGCCAAGAAGTAGGGAACGACGAGCAGTACTTC. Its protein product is CASSQEVGNDEQYF.

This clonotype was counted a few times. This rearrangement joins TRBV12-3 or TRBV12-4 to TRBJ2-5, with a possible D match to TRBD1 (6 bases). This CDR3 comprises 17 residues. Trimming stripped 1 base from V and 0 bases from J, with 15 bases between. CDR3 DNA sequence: TGTGCCAGCAGTTTAGGACCACAACAGGGTTACCAAGAGACCCAGTACTTC. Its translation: CASSLGPQQGYQETQYF.

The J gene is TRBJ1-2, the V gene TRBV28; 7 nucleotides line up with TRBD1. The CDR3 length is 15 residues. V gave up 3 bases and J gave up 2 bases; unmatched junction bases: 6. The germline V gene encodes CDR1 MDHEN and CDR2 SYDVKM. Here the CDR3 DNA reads TGTGCCAGCAGTTTCTCGGACAGGTGGAACTATGGCTACACCTTC. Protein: CASSFSDRWNYGYTF.

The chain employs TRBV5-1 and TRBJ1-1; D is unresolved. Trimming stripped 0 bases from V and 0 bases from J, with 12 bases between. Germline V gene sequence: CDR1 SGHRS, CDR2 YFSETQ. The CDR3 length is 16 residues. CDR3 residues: CASSLARGDMNTEAFF. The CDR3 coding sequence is TGCGCCAGCAGCTTGGCCAGAGGAGACATGAACACTGAAGCTTTCTTT. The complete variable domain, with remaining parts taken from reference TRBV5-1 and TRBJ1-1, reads KAGVTQTPRYLIKTRGQQVTLSCSPISGHRSVSWYQQTPGQGLQFLFEYFSETQRNKGNFPGRFSGRQFSNSRSEMNVSTLELGDSALYLCASSLARGDMNTEAFFGQGTRLTVV.

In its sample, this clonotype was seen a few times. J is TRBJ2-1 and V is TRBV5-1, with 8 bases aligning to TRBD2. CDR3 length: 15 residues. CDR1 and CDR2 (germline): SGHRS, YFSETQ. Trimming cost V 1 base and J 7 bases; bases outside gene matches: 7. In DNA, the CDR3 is TGCGCCAGCAGCTTGTCTAGCGGGTTATGGAATGAGCAGTTCTTC. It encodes CASSLSSGLWNEQFF.

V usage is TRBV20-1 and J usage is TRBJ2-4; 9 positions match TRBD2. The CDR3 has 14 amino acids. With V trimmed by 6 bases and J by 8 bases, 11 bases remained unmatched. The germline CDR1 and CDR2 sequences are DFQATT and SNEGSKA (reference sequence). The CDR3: CSAYMKRGEYIQYF. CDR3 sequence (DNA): TGCAGTGCCTATATGAAGCGGGGGGAATACATTCAGTACTTC.

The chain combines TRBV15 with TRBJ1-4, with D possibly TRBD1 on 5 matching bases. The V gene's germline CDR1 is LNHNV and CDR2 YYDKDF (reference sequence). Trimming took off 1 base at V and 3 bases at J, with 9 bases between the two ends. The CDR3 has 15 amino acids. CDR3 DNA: TGTGCCACCAGCAGAGGGGACCGACCTAATGAAAAACTGTTTTTT. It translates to CATSRGDRPNEKLFF.